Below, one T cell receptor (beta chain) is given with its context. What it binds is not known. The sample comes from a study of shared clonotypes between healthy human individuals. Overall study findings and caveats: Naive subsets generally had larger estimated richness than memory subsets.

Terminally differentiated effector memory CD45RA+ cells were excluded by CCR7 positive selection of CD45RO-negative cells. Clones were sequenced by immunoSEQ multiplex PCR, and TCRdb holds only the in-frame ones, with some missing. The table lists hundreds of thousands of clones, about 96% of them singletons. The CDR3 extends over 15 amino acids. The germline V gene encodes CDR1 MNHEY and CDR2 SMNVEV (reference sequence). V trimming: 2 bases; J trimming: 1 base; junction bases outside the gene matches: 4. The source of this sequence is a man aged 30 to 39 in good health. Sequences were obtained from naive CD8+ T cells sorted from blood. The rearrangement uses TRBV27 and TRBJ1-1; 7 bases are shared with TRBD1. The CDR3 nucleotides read TGTGCCAGCAGTTTAGGGGGACAGCCGAACACTGAAGCTTTCTTT. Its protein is CASSLGGQPNTEAFF.